This TCR beta chain is from a study of radiation and T cells in renal cell carcinoma. Study results and caveats: From baseline, blood top tumor clonotypes peaked at 2 weeks post-radiation.

Sequenced by immunoSEQ multiplex PCR; TCRdb stores in-frame clones only, minus some. Of some 120,000 clones in the sample, roughly 80% were seen once. Of note for this clone: Its target is unknown.

Time point described: baseline pretreatment blood. This sample's treatment: 15 Gy SBRT to primary tumor, nephrectomy 4 weeks later. This renal cell carcinoma was of the clear cell type. The CDR3 is 14 residues long. Deletions cut 1 base from V and 3 bases from J, with 7 bases between. In germline, CDR1 is SGHVS, CDR2 FNYEAQ. The sequence was collected from a woman aged 55-70 years with renal cell carcinoma. The V and J genes are TRBV7-6 and TRBJ2-1; D is ambiguous. Source: blood, taken from a patient whose treatment included radiotherapy and nephrectomy. CDR3 in DNA: TGTGCCAGCAGCTTAGACCCCTACTACAATGAGCAGTTCTTC. Residues: CASSLDPYYNEQFF.